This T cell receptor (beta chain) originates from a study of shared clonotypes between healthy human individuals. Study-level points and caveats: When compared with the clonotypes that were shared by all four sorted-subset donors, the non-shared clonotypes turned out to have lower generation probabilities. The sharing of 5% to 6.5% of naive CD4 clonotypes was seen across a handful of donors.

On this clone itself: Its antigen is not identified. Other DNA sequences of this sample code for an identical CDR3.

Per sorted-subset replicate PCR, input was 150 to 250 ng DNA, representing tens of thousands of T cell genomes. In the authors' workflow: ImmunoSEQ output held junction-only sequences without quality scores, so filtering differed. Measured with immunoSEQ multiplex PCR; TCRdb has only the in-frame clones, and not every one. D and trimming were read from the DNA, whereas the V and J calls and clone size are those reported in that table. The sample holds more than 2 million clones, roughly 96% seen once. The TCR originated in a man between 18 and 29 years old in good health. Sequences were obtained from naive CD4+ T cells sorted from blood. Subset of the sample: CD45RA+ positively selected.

The CDR3 loop reads CASSPRGGEQFF. DNA for the CDR3: TGTGCCAGCTCACCAAGGGGCGGTGAGCAGTTCTTC. This chain uses TRBV18 with TRBJ2-1; D possibly corresponds to TRBD1 (5 bases). CDR1 and CDR2 (germline): KGHSH, LQKENI. With 2 bases removed from V and 9 bases from J, the gap between germline ends came to 8 bases. This CDR3 region has 12 residues.